These 22 T cell receptor beta chains originate from one sample sequenced in a study of regulatory T cells in long-lasting Graves disease. Time point denoted: newly diagnosed GD, antithyroid drugs for less than 3 months. Making the TCR library involved RNA that had been extracted from PBMCs. Both iRepertoire HTBI primers and Arm-PCR of CDR3 regions were used to build the TCR beta libraries. TCRdb itself ran the multiplex PCR reads through MiXCR, one entry per CDR3 protein. The sample includes about 320,000 distinct CDR3 sequences, 15% to 20% seen only once; the top ten take around 37%. The starting material was peripheral blood mononuclear cells (PBMCs), obtained at new diagnosis, from a patient treated with antithyroid drugs. These receptors were taken from a female donor with Graves disease.

The chain links TRBV19 to TRBJ1-2; D may be TRBD1 (5 bases). Trimming cost V 0 bases and J 7 bases, with 15 bases left between them. The CDR3 sequence is 15 residues long. Germline CDR1 LNHDA, CDR2 SQIVND (reference sequence). CDR3 amino acids: CASSIDAGVGFGYTF. The CDR3 coding sequence is TGTGCCAGTAGTATAGACGCGGGGGTCGGGTTTGGCTACACCTTC.

The rearrangement links TRBV27 to TRBJ2-1; unclear D gene. Between the trimmed V and J ends, which lost 2 bases and 4 bases, there was a span of 9 bases. CDR3 size: 14 residues. Germline V gives CDR1 MNHEY, CDR2 SMNVEV (reference sequence). The CDR3 coding sequence is TGTGCCAGCAGTTTAAAGCCCAGTTACAATGAGCAGTTCTTC. Protein product: CASSLKPSYNEQFF.

This clonotype was observed at least ten times. The CDR3 loop reads CASSLAFDRGSWVQFF. The CDR3 nucleotides read TGTGCCAGCAGCTTAGCGTTCGACAGGGGTTCCTGGGTACAGTTCTTC. The chain recombines TRBV7-9 with TRBJ2-1, with 8 bases fitting TRBD1. Losses at the gene ends were 0 bases for V and 13 bases for J; bases not matched to a gene: 14. Germline CDR1 and CDR2: SEHNR and FQNEAQ (reference sequence). CDR3 size: 16 residues.

This clonotype was observed many times. This chain connects TRBV5-6 to TRBJ2-1; D ambiguous. The germline V gene encodes CDR1 SGHDT and CDR2 YYEEEE. Trimming shortened V by 0 bases and J by 6 bases, and 10 bases separated the two germline ends. The CDR3 consists of 14 residues. CDR3 in amino acids: CASSLVTEVNEQFF. CDR3 nucleotide sequence: TGTGCCAGCAGCTTGGTCACTGAGGTCAATGAGCAGTTCTTC. Full variable domain (outside the CDR3, taken from reference TRBV5-6 and TRBJ2-1): DAGVTQSPTHLIKTRGQQVTLRCSPKSGHDTVSWYQQALGQGPQFIFQYYEEEERQRGNFPDRFSGHQFPNYSSELNVNALLLGDSALYLCASSLVTEVNEQFFGPGTRLTVL.

On this clonotype itself: With only one base between it and a far larger clone, this is likely a read error. The chain recombines TRBV2 with TRBJ1-1; TRBD1 matches 7 bases. The CDR3 has 14 amino acids. Germline CDR1 SNHLY, CDR2 FYNNEI. In nucleotides, the CDR3 is TGTGCCATCAGTCGAGGACAGGCGGACACTGAAGCTTTCTTT. It translates to CAISRGQADTEAFF.

This clonotype was recorded a few times. This clone may be a read error of a much larger clone one base away. The chain recombines TRBV2 with TRBJ2-7, with D possibly matching TRBD2 (5 bases). CDR1 and CDR2 from the germline V gene are SNHLY and FYNNEI. This CDR3 is built from 15 residues. CDR3: CACSEGGASSYEQYF. The CDR3 DNA follows: TGTGCCTGCAGTGAAGGAGGCGCCTCCTCCTACGAGCAGTACTTC. Full variable domain (rest looked up from reference TRBV2 and TRBJ2-7): EPEVTQTPSHQVTQMGQEVILRCVPISNHLYFYWYRQILGQKVEFLVSFYNNEISEKSEIFDDQFSVERPDGSNFTLKIRSTKLEDSAMYFCACSEGGASSYEQYFGPGTRLTVT.

This clonotype was counted at least ten times. The V and J genes are TRBV28 and TRBJ1-4, with D possibly matching TRBD1 (6 bases). The CDR3 extends over 14 amino acids. Trimming pared 6 bases from V and 8 bases from J, leaving 16 bases between. The germline gives CDR1 MDHEN, CDR2 SYDVKM. CDR3: CASSLQGPSEKLFF. CDR3 nucleotides: TGTGCCAGCAGCCTCCAGGGGCCTTCGGAAAAACTGTTTTTT.

This clonotype was counted at least ten times. The chain links TRBV12-3 or TRBV12-4 to TRBJ2-1; no reliable D call. CDR3 length: 16 amino acids. V was cut by 4 bases and J by 8 bases, with 21 bases left in between. The CDR3 bases are TGTGCCAGCAGTTCCTCCGGGTCCCCTCTCGGGCATGAGCAGTTCTTC. It yields the protein CASSSSGSPLGHEQFF.

Many counts were recorded for this clonotype. The V gene is TRBV2, the J gene TRBJ2-7, with 9 bases that match TRBD1. The CDR3 is 15 residues long. Germline V gene data show CDR1 as SNHLY and CDR2 as FYNNEI. Trimming took 7 bases from V and 6 from J; bases not matched to a gene: 13. This chain's CDR3 is CASTLGRDRATEQYF. The CDR3 region has the DNA TGTGCCAGCACCCTAGGACGGGACAGGGCTACCGAGCAGTACTTC. The complete variable domain, with remaining parts taken from reference TRBV2 and TRBJ2-7, reads EPEVTQTPSHQVTQMGQEVILRCVPISNHLYFYWYRQILGQKVEFLVSFYNNEISEKSEIFDDQFSVERPDGSNFTLKIRSTKLEDSAMYFCASTLGRDRATEQYFGPGTRLTVT.

The chain links TRBV24-1 to TRBJ2-7; 8 positions match TRBD2. With 3 bases clipped from V and 0 bases from J, the junction kept 6 bases outside the gene matches. CDR3 size: 16 residues. Per germline, CDR1 KGHDR and CDR2 SFDVKD. The CDR3 loop is CATSDRTSGRSYEQYF. The CDR3 nucleotides are TGTGCCACCAGTGATCGAACTAGCGGACGCTCCTACGAGCAGTACTTC.

This clonotype occurred many times. This chain uses TRBV6-4 with TRBJ1-5; perhaps TRBD1 as D (6 bases). Germline V lookup: CDR1 MRHNA, CDR2 SNTAGT. The CDR3 sequence is 15 residues long. The V end lost 5 bases, the J end lost 3 bases, and 14 bases lay between the germline ends. CDR3 DNA: TGTGCCAGCAGTCCCTGGGGGCCTTACAATCAGCCCCAGCATTTT. It codes for CASSPWGPYNQPQHF.

A few counts support this clonotype. J is TRBJ2-5 and V is TRBV20-1; 13 bases match TRBD2. The length of the CDR3 is 15 residues. In germline, CDR1 is DFQATT, CDR2 SNEGSKA (reference sequence). V was pared by 5 bases and J by 1 base, with 4 bases of the junction left unmatched. CDR3 nucleotides: TGCAGTGCTCTACTAGCGGGAGGGGTCCAAGAGACCCAGTACTTC. It specifies CSALLAGGVQETQYF.

This clonotype has a count of ten or more. V usage is TRBV28 and J usage is TRBJ2-1; D gene ambiguous. Germline V gene lookup returns CDR1 MDHEN and CDR2 SYDVKM. Trimming removed 8 bases from V and 5 bases from J, with 10 bases in between. The CDR3 runs to 12 residues. The CDR3 bases are TGTGCCAGCGGTGAGTTCCACAATGAGCAGTTCTTC. Protein sequence: CASGEFHNEQFF.

This clonotype was picked up many times. The chain has TRBV5-1 and TRBJ2-3; D is possibly TRBD1 (5 bases). Trimming pared 6 bases from V and 1 base from J, leaving 9 bases between. The CDR3 totals 13 residues. Germline CDR1 reads SGHRS; CDR2 reads YFSETQ. Written as DNA, the CDR3 is TGCGCCAGCACCCAAGGGGGCACAGATACGCAGTATTTT. This translates into CASTQGGTDTQYF.

This clonotype was recorded many times. V is TRBV30 and J is TRBJ2-7; TRBD1 aligns across 7 bases. V lost 5 bases, J lost 0 bases, and 7 bases stayed unmatched. The CDR3 totals 14 residues. The germline gives CDR1 GTSNPN, CDR2 SVGIG (reference sequence). The DNA for the CDR3 is TGTGCCTGGGGTTACAGGGGATCCTCCTACGAGCAGTACTTC. Translation: CAWGYRGSSYEQYF.

This chain joins TRBV2 and TRBJ1-1; 9 nucleotides line up with TRBD1. Germline V gene lookup returns CDR1 SNHLY and CDR2 FYNNEI. The trim removed 6 bases at V and 0 bases at J, leaving 5 bases unmatched. The length of the CDR3 is 15 residues. CDR3 residues: CASRDRGYLNTEAFF. The CDR3 coding sequence is TGTGCCAGCAGAGACAGGGGGTATTTGAACACTGAAGCTTTCTTT.

Details on this clonotype: A far larger clone lies a single base away; this is likely a read error. A read error is likely, as this CDR3 ends without the conserved phenylalanine or tryptophan. The chain links TRBV11-3 to TRBJ2-1; D is possibly TRBD1 (6 bases). The CDR3 has 14 amino acids. Germline V gene sequence: CDR1 SGHNT, CDR2 YENEEA. Trimming removed 5 bases from V and 9 bases from J, with 17 bases in between. In DNA form, the CDR3 reads TGTGCCAGCAGCAGACCACAGGGTCGGATTGAGCAGTTCTCC. Protein sequence: CASSRPQGRIEQFS.

Ten or more counts support this clonotype. The V gene is TRBV28, the J gene TRBJ2-5; no clear D. V gave up 11 bases and J gave up 5 bases, with 6 bases separating them. The CDR3 sequence is 9 residues long. The germline V gene encodes CDR1 MDHEN and CDR2 SYDVKM. The CDR3 nucleotides are TGTGCCGGAAAGGAGACCCAGTACTTC. Amino acid sequence: CAGKETQYF.

There are many counts of this clonotype. J is TRBJ2-7 and V is TRBV5-1; 8 nucleotides agree with TRBD1. V shed 0 bases and J 5 bases; nucleotides not matched to a gene: 1. Germline V gene lookup returns CDR1 SGHRS and CDR2 YFSETQ. This CDR3 has 13 amino acids. The CDR3 loop is CASSLETGDEQYF. The CDR3 region has the DNA TGCGCCAGCAGCTTGGAGACAGGGGACGAGCAGTACTTC.

Ten or more counts support this clonotype. The chain recombines TRBV5-5 with TRBJ1-1; D perhaps matches TRBD1 (6 bases). CDR1 is SGHKS and CDR2 is YYEKEE in the germline V gene (reference sequence). Between the trimmed V and J ends, which lost 3 bases and 6 bases, there was a span of 15 bases. This CDR3 is 14 amino acids long. CDR3 in DNA: TGTGCCAGCAGCTGGTTAGACAGGACCCCTGAAGCTTTCTTT. The encoded protein is CASSWLDRTPEAFF.

This clonotype came up many times. The chain employs TRBV5-5 and TRBJ2-1; 8 bases line up with TRBD1. The CDR3 length is 16 residues. Germline CDR1 SGHKS, CDR2 YYEKEE (reference sequence). The junction had 8 bases not matched to a gene; V was cut back by 6 bases and J by 0 bases. CDR3 DNA: TGTGCCAGCAAGGACAGGGTAATATTCTCCTACAATGAGCAGTTCTTC. Translation gives CASKDRVIFSYNEQFF.

This clonotype is a singleton in its sample. In DNA form, the CDR3 reads TGTGCCAGCAGTGGAGACGGTGATACGCAGTATTTT. As protein: CASSGDGDTQYF. This rearrangement joins TRBV6-1 to TRBJ2-3; D gene uncertain. The germline V gene has CDR1 MNHNS and CDR2 SASEGT. Trimming left V 4 bases short and J 6 bases short, with 8 bases between. The CDR3 sequence is 12 residues long.